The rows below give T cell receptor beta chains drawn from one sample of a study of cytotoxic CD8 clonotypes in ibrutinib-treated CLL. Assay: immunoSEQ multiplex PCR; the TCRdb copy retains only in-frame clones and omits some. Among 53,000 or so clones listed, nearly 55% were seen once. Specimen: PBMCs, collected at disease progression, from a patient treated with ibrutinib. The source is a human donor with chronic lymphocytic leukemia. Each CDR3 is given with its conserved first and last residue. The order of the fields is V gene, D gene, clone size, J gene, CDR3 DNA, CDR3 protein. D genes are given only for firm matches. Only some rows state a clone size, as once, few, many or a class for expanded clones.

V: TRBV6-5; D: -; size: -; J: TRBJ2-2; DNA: TGTGCCAGCAGTTACTCGATGGCAGGTTACACCGGGGAGCTGTTTTTT; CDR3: CASSYSMAGYTGELFF
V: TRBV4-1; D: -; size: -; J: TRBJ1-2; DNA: TGCGCCAGCAGCCCAACGGGGGGGGATGGATATGGCTACACCTTC; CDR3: CASSPTGGDGYGYTF
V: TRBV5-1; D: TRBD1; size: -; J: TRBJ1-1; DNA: TGCGCCAGCAGCTTGCAGGGGGCCTACACTGAAGCTTTCTTT; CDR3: CASSLQGAYTEAFF
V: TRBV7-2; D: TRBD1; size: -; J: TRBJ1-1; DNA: TGTGCCAGCAGCTTGTTTCAGGGGGTGACTGAAGCTTTCTTT; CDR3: CASSLFQGVTEAFF
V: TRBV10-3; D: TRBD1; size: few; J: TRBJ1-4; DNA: TGTGCCATCAGTGGAGACAGGGGTTTCGAAAAACTGTTTTTT; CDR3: CAISGDRGFEKLFF
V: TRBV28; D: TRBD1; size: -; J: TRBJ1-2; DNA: TGTGCCAGCAGTCCAGGGGACAGGGAGGCTTATGGCTACACCTTC; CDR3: CASSPGDREAYGYTF
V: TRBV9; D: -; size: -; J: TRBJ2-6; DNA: TGTGCCAGCAGCGCATCACAGGGATCTGGGGCCAACGTCCTGACTTTC; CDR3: CASSASQGSGANVLTF
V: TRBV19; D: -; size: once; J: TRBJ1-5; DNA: TGTGCCAGTAGTATAGTGGGGGAGAGGAGCAATCAGCCCCAGCATTTT; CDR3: CASSIVGERSNQPQHF
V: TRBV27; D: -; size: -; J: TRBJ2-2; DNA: TGTGCCAGCACCCCCTGGCAGGGCTCAGCCGGGGAGCTGTTTTTT; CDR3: CASTPWQGSAGELFF
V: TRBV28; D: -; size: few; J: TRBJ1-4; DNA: TGTGCCAGCAGTTTAAGAATTGAAAAACTGTTTTTT; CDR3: CASSLRIEKLFF
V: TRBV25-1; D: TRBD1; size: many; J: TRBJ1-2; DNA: TGTGCCAGCAGAGGGGACAGGGTCTATGGCTACACCTTC; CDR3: CASRGDRVYGYTF
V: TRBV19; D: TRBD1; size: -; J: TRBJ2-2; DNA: TGTGCCAGTAATCGTAGACAGGGTAGCACCGGGGAGCTGTTTTTT; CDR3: CASNRRQGSTGELFF
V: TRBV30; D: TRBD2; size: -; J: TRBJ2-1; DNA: TGTGCCTGGAGTGGGGCTAGCGGTGAGAATGAGCAGTTCTTC; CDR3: CAWSGASGENEQFF
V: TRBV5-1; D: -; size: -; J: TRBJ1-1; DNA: TGCGCCAGCAGCTTAAGCTATTTGAACACTGAAGCTTTCTTT; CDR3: CASSLSYLNTEAFF
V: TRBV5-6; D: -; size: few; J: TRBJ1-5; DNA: TGTGCCAGCAGCTTGGGACCGCCCAATCAGCCCCAGCATTTT; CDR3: CASSLGPPNQPQHF
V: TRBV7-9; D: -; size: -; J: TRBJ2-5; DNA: TGTGCCAGCAGCCCCGAGGCGCGCCTTGTCCAAGAGACCCAGTACTTC; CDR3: CASSPEARLVQETQYF
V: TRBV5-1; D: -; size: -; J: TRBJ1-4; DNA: TGCGCCAGCAGCTTGGTCGGCAGCCCGGGGGCAGAAAAACTGTTTTTT; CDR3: CASSLVGSPGAEKLFF
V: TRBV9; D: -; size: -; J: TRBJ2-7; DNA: TGTGCCAGCAGCACACTCGGCGAGCAGTACTTC; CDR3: CASSTLGEQYF
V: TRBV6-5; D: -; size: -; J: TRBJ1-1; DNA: TGTGCCAGCAGGGTCTCTTTCCTGAACACTGAAGCTTTCTTT; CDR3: CASRVSFLNTEAFF
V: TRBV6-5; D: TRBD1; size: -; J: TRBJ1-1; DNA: TGTGCCAGCAACCCAGGACAGGGGGGAAGCACTGAAGCTTTCTTT; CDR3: CASNPGQGGSTEAFF
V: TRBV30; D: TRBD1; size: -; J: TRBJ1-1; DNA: TGTGCCTGGTCACAGGGGGTACGGACTGAAGCTTTCTTT; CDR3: CAWSQGVRTEAFF
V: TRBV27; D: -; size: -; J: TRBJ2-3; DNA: TGTGCCAGCAAACCCCCTAGAACAGATACGCAGTATTTT; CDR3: CASKPPRTDTQYF